This T cell receptor beta chain was captured in a study of identical twins' blood T cells (dated by TCRdb to about 2013). Regarding the study in general: Around 51 million Illumina reads were obtained across 12 libraries, of which six were alpha-chain libraries and six were beta-chain libraries. TCR alpha and beta chain repertoires of three pairs of monozygous twins were compared using next-generation sequencing to assess genetic influence on repertoire formation.

CDR3 length: 13 amino acids, cysteine to phenylalanine. The retained sequence is limited to the CDR3, 39 bases, with the frame set at the first base. V is reduced by 0 bases and J by 4 bases, leaving a spacing of 9 bases between them. The germline V gene encodes CDR1 SQVTM and CDR2 ANQGSEA. Points the paper makes about the study in general: Among the most abundant TCRbeta clonotypes, each donor shared more CDR3 sequences with her twin than with unrelated donors. How many CDR3 clonotypes two donors shared depended mainly on the product of their cloneset sizes, and the twins did not clearly stray from this trend. The proposed role of the TCRalpha J segment in MHC recognition during thymic selection was stated to require validation by independent studies. Because the twins were reared together, environmental influences could not be excluded as an explanation for twin similarity. V gene usage, even among non-selected out-of-frame TCRbeta clonotypes, was reported to be markedly more similar within twin pairs than between unrelated donors.

This clonotype was seen many times. Its antigen is not yet known. The input lacks base qualities; no much larger clone sits a single base away. The method was 5' RACE. TCRdb shows the sequencer as Illumina Genome Analyzer IIx. RNA-based TCR cDNA libraries were prepared by a previously described protocol with several modifications. Sample-specific barcodes were introduced on both ends of each TCR cDNA library during cDNA synthesis and amplification to prevent cross-contamination. In the paper's pipeline: Each individual had between about 95,000 and nearly 550,000 identified clonotypes, and each library contained about 2 to 3.6 million CDR3-containing reads. Reads carrying improper barcode index combinations were removed, after which the MiTCR software was used to build a cloneset for each library. During the assembly of CDR3 clonotypes by MiTCR, low-quality reads were filtered or rescued and PCR and sequencing errors were corrected. Artificial out-of-frame clonotypes were mapped to in-frame sequences, with one indel allowed in the CDR3, and then removed. Similarity of V and J gene usage between donors was measured as Jensen-Shannon divergence divided by mean entropy. TCRdb ran its own pipeline on the public reads, namely fastp trimming at Q25 and MiXCR clone calling, and kept in-frame beta chains. Each entry merges the rows of one CDR3 protein and shows their most common DNA and genes. For this entry, the V and J calls and clone size follow TCRdb and not the study's own pipeline. The sample table contains hundreds of thousands of distinct CDR3 sequences; only one count was recorded for under 30% of them. The ten top clones hold 6.1% of the sample.

Donors were six healthy women forming three monozygous twin pairs. All three twin pairs had been reared together, and it was thought likely that the same infectious agents and vaccines had been met by these twin pairs. RNA was isolated from peripheral blood mononuclear cells and used to prepare TCR cDNA libraries. The TCR comes from a woman aged 18-49 years in good health. The sequence joins TRBV29-1 to TRBJ1-2, with no confident D gene call. What was sequenced was PBMCs. CDR3 protein: CSVEDRTFYGYTF. The DNA sequence is TGCAGCGTTGAAGACAGGACCTTCTATGGCTACACCTTC.